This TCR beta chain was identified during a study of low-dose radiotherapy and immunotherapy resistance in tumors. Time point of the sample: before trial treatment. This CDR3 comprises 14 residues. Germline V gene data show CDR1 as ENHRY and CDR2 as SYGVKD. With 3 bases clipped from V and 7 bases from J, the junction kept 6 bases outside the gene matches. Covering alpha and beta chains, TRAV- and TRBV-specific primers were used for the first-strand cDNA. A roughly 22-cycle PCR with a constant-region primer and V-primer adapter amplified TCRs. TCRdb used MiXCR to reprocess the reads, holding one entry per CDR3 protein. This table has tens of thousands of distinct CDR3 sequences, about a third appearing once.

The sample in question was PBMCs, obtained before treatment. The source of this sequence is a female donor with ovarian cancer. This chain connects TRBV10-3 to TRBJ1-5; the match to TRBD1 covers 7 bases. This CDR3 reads CAISDIQGGQPQHF. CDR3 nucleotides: TGTGCCATCAGTGATATCCAGGGGGGACAGCCCCAGCATTTT.